This T cell receptor (beta chain) comes out of a study of regulatory T cells. Study conclusions and caveats: Regulatory T cells showed the strongest V-J pair restriction and V/J gene skewing among patient repertoires. Hydrophobic residues at CDR3 positions 6 and 7 were enriched in conventional CD4+ T cells of CD3G-deficient patients.

Germline V CDR1 and CDR2: SGHRS, YFSETQ. CDR3 length: 14 residues. In regard to this clone: No antigen is known for it.

Primers: 52 TRBV forward and 13 TRBJ reverse. This table comes from immunoSEQ multiplex PCR, and its TCRdb copy is limited to in-frame clones, with some not included. Of tens of thousands of clones in the sample, about 89% are singletons; the top ten hold over 2%. The sample consisted of conventional CD4+ T cells sorted from blood. This clonotype was obtained from a person aged 18-30 years with CD3G deficiency. V and J are TRBV5-1 and TRBJ2-5, with a weak D call TRBD1 (6 bases). The end of the DNA fits TRBJ2-7 better, so the J call may be wrong. The DNA for the CDR3 is TGCGCCAGCAGAAGGGACACCTCCTCCTACGAGCAGTACTTC. Translated: CASRRDTSSYEQYF.